This T cell receptor (beta chain) comes out of a study of cytomegalovirus exposure and HLA in healthy donors. Study conclusions and caveats: The authors excluded some V segments, including TRBV6-2 and TRBV6-3, as indistinguishable.

The PCR contained 60 Vbeta and 13 Jbeta primers. Sequencing was performed with immunoSEQ multiplex PCR; in TCRdb, only in-frame clones are kept and a portion is missing. The sample has 80,000 to 100,000 clones. The CDR3 covers 15 residues. The germline gives CDR1 KGHSH, CDR2 LQKENI. On this clone itself: Its specificity is not known. At one end, the junction sequence differs from germline, possibly due to a read error.

Material for sequencing was PBMCs. This receptor was obtained from a middle-aged man in good health and CMV-seropositive. The V and J genes are TRBV18 and TRBJ2-7; 7 bases fit TRBD1. The DNA for the CDR3 is TGTGCCAGCCCACCCCCCGGGACAGCTGACTACGAGCAGTACTTC. As protein: CASPPPGTADYEQYF.